This is a list of T cell receptor beta chains from one sample in a study of OX40 agonist ivuxolimab in advanced cancers. Repertoires were generated with immunoSEQ multiplex PCR, while TCRdb's copy carries only in-frame clones and drops some. The sample shows about 76,000 clones, 85% of them seen only once. The specimen comprised CD4+ or CD8+ T cells sorted from blood, sampled in a trial of the OX40 agonist ivuxolimab. The receptors shown here come from an adult with an advanced solid tumor such as melanoma, head and neck, liver or kidney cancer. CDR3s include the opening cysteine and the closing phenylalanine or tryptophan.

J gene: TRBJ2-5
CDR3 length: 13
V gene: TRBV29-1
CDR3 protein: CSAGLAGAETQYF

J gene: TRBJ1-2
CDR3 length: 16
V gene: TRBV21-1
CDR3 protein: CASTATRTRNNYGYTF

J gene: TRBJ2-1
CDR3 length: 16
V gene: TRBV19
CDR3 protein: CASSVSLAGVVNEQFF

J gene: TRBJ1-1
CDR3 length: 14
V gene: TRBV7-3
CDR3 protein: CASSLTGEGTEAFF

J gene: TRBJ2-7
CDR3 length: 14
V gene: TRBV5-6
CDR3 protein: CASSSTGGNYEQYF

J gene: TRBJ2-5
CDR3 length: 15
V gene: TRBV27
CDR3 protein: CASRRGQLVEETQYF

J gene: TRBJ1-5
CDR3 length: 14
V gene: TRBV9
CDR3 protein: CASRQRHSNQPQHF

J gene: TRBJ2-7
CDR3 length: 13
V gene: TRBV30
CDR3 protein: CAWRPQDRGRQYF

J gene: TRBJ2-5
CDR3 length: 14
V gene: TRBV21-1
CDR3 protein: CASGRSDTQETQYF

J gene: TRBJ2-1
CDR3 length: 14
V gene: TRBV5-1
CDR3 protein: CASSLYSSYNEQFF

J gene: TRBJ2-6
CDR3 length: 15
V gene: TRBV6-5
CDR3 protein: CASSLHSSGANVLTF

J gene: TRBJ1-2
CDR3 length: 14
V gene: TRBV4-2
CDR3 protein: CASSQGEETYGYTF

J gene: TRBJ2-1
CDR3 length: 13
V gene: TRBV5-1
CDR3 protein: CASSSGQLNEQFF

J gene: TRBJ2-2
CDR3 length: 12
V gene: TRBV7-9
CDR3 protein: CASSFTTEELFF

J gene: TRBJ2-7
CDR3 length: 12
V gene: TRBV11-2
CDR3 protein: CASSLGEYEQYF

J gene: TRBJ1-1
CDR3 length: 14
V gene: TRBV5-1
CDR3 protein: CASSLSGMNTEAFF

J gene: TRBJ2-5
CDR3 length: 14
V gene: TRBV6-1
CDR3 protein: CASSRQGGGETQYF

J gene: TRBJ1-2
CDR3 length: 15
V gene: TRBV10-3
CDR3 protein: CAISAGQGRNYGYTF

J gene: TRBJ1-6
CDR3 length: 15
V gene: TRBV18
CDR3 protein: CASSPREGSGSPLHF

J gene: TRBJ1-5
CDR3 length: 15
V gene: TRBV30
CDR3 protein: CAWSVGGTGGQPQHF

J gene: TRBJ1-2
CDR3 length: 14
V gene: TRBV13
CDR3 protein: CASSRGQGSYGYTF

J gene: TRBJ2-1
CDR3 length: 18
V gene: TRBV4-1
CDR3 protein: CASSQARRLAGAHNEQFF

J gene: TRBJ1-6
CDR3 length: 13
V gene: TRBV28
CDR3 protein: CASQVSYNSPLHF

J gene: TRBJ2-5
CDR3 length: 13
V gene: TRBV6-1
CDR3 protein: CAIGARDQETQYF

J gene: TRBJ2-7
CDR3 length: 15
V gene: TRBV10-3
CDR3 protein: CAISESTSGSHEQYF

J gene: TRBJ2-5
CDR3 length: 13
V gene: TRBV7-3
CDR3 protein: CASSREGRETQYF